The 16 T cell receptor beta chains listed next were all sequenced from one sample in a study of blood T cell repertoires in COVID-19. Using immunoSEQ multiplex PCR, the repertoire was profiled, and TCRdb retains in-frame clones only, with some absent. The sample lists more than 250,000 clones; 84% were seen once. The material sequenced was peripheral blood. These receptors originate from a human donor in a cohort sampled during active COVID-19.

This rearrangement joins TRBV4-2 to TRBJ2-7; 7 bases map to TRBD1. There are 15 residues in the CDR3. V lost 2 bases and J lost 7; bases outside the gene matches: 11. Germline CDR1 reads LGHNA; CDR2 reads YNFKEQ. The DNA for the CDR3 is TGTGCCAGCAGCCAAACCCCCGGGACAGCCGGGGAGCAGTACTTC. Translation: CASSQTPGTAGEQYF.

This clone was seen just once. The gene calls are TRBV28 and TRBJ1-3; TRBD1 agrees at 10 bases. CDR1 is MDHEN, CDR2 SYDVKM, per germline. The CDR3 loop spans 17 amino acids. Trimming cost V 8 bases and J 0 bases; bases outside gene matches: 10. The CDR3 bases are TGTGCCAGCGGGACGGGGACAGGGGCCGGCTCTGGAAACACCATATATTTT. Its translation: CASGTGTGAGSGNTIYF.

CDR3 region: CASSLTGVTTDTQYF. CDR3 DNA: TGCGCCAGCAGCTTGACGGGAGTGACAACAGATACGCAGTATTTT. This chain uses TRBV5-1 with TRBJ2-3; a weak D match, TRBD2 (6 bases). Trimming pared 1 base from V and 3 bases from J, leaving 12 bases between. Germline loops: CDR1 SGHRS, CDR2 YFSETQ. The CDR3 is 15 amino acids.

This chain uses TRBV6-2 or TRBV6-3 with TRBJ1-1; the D is unclear. The CDR3 loop spans 13 amino acids. Between the trimmed V and J ends, which lost 4 bases and 1 base, there was a span of 7 bases. Germline CDR1 is MNHEY and CDR2 is SVGEGT. DNA of the CDR3: TGTGCCAGCAGTTTGGACTGGAACACTGAAGCTTTCTTT. Translated, it gives CASSLDWNTEAFF.

This clone was detected only once. V and J are TRBV7-2 and TRBJ2-5, with D maybe TRBD2 (6 bases). Germline V gene sequence: CDR1 SGHTA, CDR2 FQGNSA. The V end lost 5 bases, the J end lost 3 bases, and 16 bases lay between the germline ends. This CDR3 has 15 amino acids. The CDR3 sequence is CASSRGREIKETQYF. CDR3 nucleotides: TGTGCCAGCAGCCGTGGCCGGGAGATTAAAGAGACCCAGTACTTC.

The chain's CDR3 is CASRNPRQATDEQFF. The CDR3 DNA reads as TGTGCCAGCAGGAACCCCCGACAGGCGACGGATGAGCAGTTCTTC. The chain combines TRBV28 with TRBJ2-1; D is perhaps TRBD1 (6 bases). The CDR3 is made up of 15 amino acids. CDR1 is MDHEN, CDR2 SYDVKM, per germline. V lost 6 bases, J lost 8 bases, and 20 bases lay in between.

The rearrangement links TRBV6-2 or TRBV6-3 to TRBJ1-1; 7 bases line up with TRBD1. Trimming cost V 4 bases and J 4 bases; bases outside gene matches: 6. The CDR3 totals 14 residues. Germline values: CDR1 MNHEY, CDR2 SVGEGT. The CDR3, as DNA: TGTGCCAGCAGTTTACAGGGGACGGGCACTGAAGCTTTCTTT. This codes for CASSLQGTGTEAFF.

This chain connects TRBV5-6 to TRBJ1-5; a weak D match, TRBD1 (6 bases). CDR1 SGHDT and CDR2 YYEEEE come from the germline V gene. There are 14 residues in the CDR3. V was cut by 4 bases and J by 9 bases, with 17 bases left in between. The CDR3 DNA follows: TGTGCCAGCAGCCCCGACGGGGGGCTGGGGCCCCAGCATTTT. Protein: CASSPDGGLGPQHF.

This clone was seen only once. The gene calls are TRBV3-1 (or the pseudogene TRBV3-2) and TRBJ2-5; TRBD2 is a possible D gene (6 bases). With 1 base removed from V and 5 bases from J, the gap between germline ends came to 11 bases. There are 14 residues in the CDR3. Germline loops: CDR1 LGHDT, CDR2 YNNKEL (reference sequence). The CDR3 protein is CASSQGGGVETQYF. The CDR3 DNA sequence: TGTGCCAGCAGCCAAGGGGGAGGAGTGGAGACCCAGTACTTC.

The chain combines TRBV6-5 with TRBJ1-6, with 10 bases lining up with TRBD1. This CDR3 has 16 amino acids. The germline V gene has CDR1 MNHEY and CDR2 SVGAGI. The ends lost 4 bases at V and 7 bases at J; junction bases unmatched: 7. The CDR3 region has the DNA TGTGCCAGCAGTTCCCCGGACAGGGGGTGGAATTCACCCCTCCACTTT. Translating gives CASSSPDRGWNSPLHF.

The chain links TRBV28 to TRBJ2-7; a possible D gene is TRBD2 (6 bases). CDR1 and CDR2 from the germline V gene are MDHEN and SYDVKM. Trimming left V 6 bases short and J 3 bases short, with 18 bases between. CDR3 length: 15 amino acids. CDR3 sequence: CASSTHRDSLYEQYF. CDR3 coding DNA: TGTGCCAGCAGCACACACCGGGACTCGCTCTACGAGCAGTACTTC.

V is TRBV28 and J is TRBJ2-1, with 10 bases aligning to TRBD2. V shed 5 bases and J 4 bases; nucleotides not matched to a gene: 11. The CDR3 is made up of 17 amino acids. Germline CDR1 and CDR2: MDHEN and SYDVKM. The CDR3 region has the DNA TGTGCCAGCAGTCGAGCGAGCGGGGGGGCCATATACAATGAGCAGTTCTTC. It yields the protein CASSRASGGAIYNEQFF.

The genes are TRBV27 and TRBJ1-1; D might be TRBD1 (5 bases). The CDR3 is 15 amino acids. Trimming stripped 2 bases from V and 1 base from J, with 11 bases between. Germline V lookup: CDR1 MNHEY, CDR2 SMNVEV (reference sequence). The CDR3 DNA is TGTGCCAGCAGTTTACCAGGGTCGGGGAACACTGAAGCTTTCTTT. Translation: CASSLPGSGNTEAFF.

This chain links TRBV7-9 with TRBJ2-1; TRBD2 agrees at 13 bases. V was pared by 4 bases and J by 9 bases, with 3 bases of the junction left unmatched. Germline V lookup: CDR1 SEHNR, CDR2 FQNEAQ (reference sequence). The CDR3 loop spans 14 amino acids. The CDR3: CASSYRLAGGEQFF. In DNA, the CDR3 is TGTGCCAGCAGCTACCGACTAGCGGGGGGTGAGCAGTTCTTC.

Only a few counts were recorded for this clone. The chain uses TRBV2 and TRBJ1-6, with D uncertain. CDR3 length: 13 amino acids. The V end was cut by 7 bases, the J end by 9 bases, with 13 bases between. Looked up from germline, CDR1 is SNHLY and CDR2 is FYNNEI. CDR3 in amino acids: CASKAGSSSPLHF. In DNA form, the CDR3 reads TGTGCCAGCAAGGCAGGCTCGAGTTCACCCCTCCACTTT.

This chain links TRBV7-9 with TRBJ2-1, with 7 bases that match TRBD2. The CDR3 is made up of 16 amino acids. Germline lookup yields CDR1 SEHNR and CDR2 FQNEAQ (reference sequence). V shed 1 base, J shed 6 bases, and the junction held 9 bases outside the gene matches. CDR3 amino acids: CASSLGGSGSINEQFF. For the CDR3, the DNA is TGTGCCAGCAGCTTAGGCGGGAGCGGTTCCATCAATGAGCAGTTCTTC.